These 27 T cell receptor beta chains were all obtained from the same sample, sequenced in a study of blood T cell repertoires in COVID-19. Assay used: immunoSEQ multiplex PCR; TCRdb lists only in-frame clones, some missing. This table holds over 90,000 clones, roughly nine tenths found once. The source material was peripheral blood. Source of these receptors: a man aged 50 to 60 with acute or convalescent COVID-19.

The genes are TRBV2 and TRBJ2-3; TRBD2 matches 8 bases. After removal of 0 bases from V and 0 bases from J, the junction contained 5 bases not matched to a gene. This CDR3 has 17 residues. Per germline, CDR1 SNHLY and CDR2 FYNNEI. The CDR3 sequence is CASSEAERETSTDTQYF. In nucleotides, the CDR3 is TGTGCCAGCAGTGAAGCAGAGCGGGAGACAAGCACAGATACGCAGTATTTT.

The chain employs TRBV30 and TRBJ1-6, with TRBD1 identical over 7 bases. The CDR3 has 13 residues. Germline lookup yields CDR1 GTSNPN and CDR2 SVGIG (reference sequence). Trimming took 1 base from V and 7 from J; bases not matched to a gene: 1. This chain's CDR3 is CAWSEQGNSPLHF. In DNA, the CDR3 is TGTGCCTGGAGTGAACAGGGGAATTCACCCCTCCACTTT.

The chain couples TRBV7-9 to TRBJ1-2, with 7 nucleotides matching TRBD1. The CDR3 totals 13 residues. The germline gives CDR1 SEHNR, CDR2 FQNEAQ (reference sequence). After removal of 5 bases from V and 6 bases from J, the junction contained 6 bases not matched to a gene. CDR3 region: CASSPSGTDGYTF. The CDR3 bases are TGTGCCAGCAGCCCATCCGGGACAGATGGCTACACCTTC.

The chain links TRBV11-3 to TRBJ1-4; perhaps TRBD1 as D (5 bases). Trimming left V 2 bases short and J 8 bases short, with 9 bases between. The CDR3 has 13 residues. In germline, CDR1 is SGHNT, CDR2 YENEEA. CDR3 protein: CASSLRRQEKLFF. CDR3 DNA: TGTGCCAGCAGCTTACGGAGACAGGAAAAACTGTTTTTT.

In its sample, this clone was seen once. This chain uses TRBV19 with TRBJ2-7; 8 bases fit TRBD1. From germline, CDR1 is LNHDA and CDR2 SQIVND (reference sequence). Trimming cost V 5 bases and J 2 bases; bases outside gene matches: 5. The CDR3 is 14 residues long. CDR3 amino acids: CASSSQGAAYEQYF. For the CDR3, the DNA is TGTGCCAGTAGTTCCCAGGGGGCAGCCTACGAGCAGTACTTC.

This clone was observed a few times. The genes are TRBV6-5 and TRBJ2-5, with 9 nucleotides matching TRBD1. V lost 7 bases to trimming and J lost 6 bases; unmatched junction nucleotides: 3. The CDR3 runs to 12 residues. Per the germline V gene, CDR1 is MNHEY and CDR2 is SVGAGI. CDR3 coding DNA: TGTGCCAGCACGGGACAGGGTCAGACCCAGTACTTC. Amino acid sequence: CASTGQGQTQYF.

The CDR3 protein is CASIPRGHEAEAFF. As DNA, the CDR3 is TGTGCCAGTATCCCCAGGGGGCATGAGGCTGAAGCTTTCTTT. The rearrangement joins TRBV19 to TRBJ1-1; 8 bases fit TRBD1. Trimming took 7 bases from V and 6 from J; bases not matched to a gene: 10. The germline CDR1 and CDR2 sequences are LNHDA and SQIVND (reference sequence). CDR3 length equals 14 residues.

In nucleotides, the CDR3 is TGTGCCAGCAGTGAACCGGGGAGGACTGAAGCTTTCTTT. Its protein is CASSEPGRTEAFF. This chain joins TRBV25-1 and TRBJ1-1; no firm D call. The CDR3 covers 13 residues. Trimming removed 2 bases at V and 5 bases at J, with 9 bases between. Germline V gene lookup returns CDR1 MGHDK and CDR2 SYGVNS.

The rearrangement joins TRBV24-1 to TRBJ2-7, with D tentatively TRBD2 (6 bases). Germline V CDR1 and CDR2: KGHDR, SFDVKD. Trimming cost V 4 bases and J 5 bases, with 11 bases left between them. The CDR3 spans 13 residues. DNA of the CDR3: TGTGCCACCAGTGAGGCGGGATTGGACGAGCAGTACTTC. As protein: CATSEAGLDEQYF.

In this sample, this clone turned up a few times. This CDR3 reads CASSSGGRGADTQYF. CDR3 bases: TGCGCCAGCAGCTCAGGGGGGCGAGGGGCGGATACGCAGTATTTT. This rearrangement joins TRBV5-1 to TRBJ2-3; D may be TRBD1 (7 bases). Germline lookup yields CDR1 SGHRS and CDR2 YFSETQ. Trimming cost V 3 bases and J 6 bases, with 17 bases left between them. CDR3 size: 15 residues.

The V gene is TRBV19, the J gene TRBJ1-5, with D unclear. Per germline, CDR1 LNHDA and CDR2 SQIVND (reference sequence). This CDR3 is 18 amino acids long. V lost 0 bases, J lost 0 bases, and 15 bases lay in between. In DNA, the CDR3 is TGTGCCAGTAGTATAGATCCAGCAGGCAGTTATAGCAATCAGCCCCAGCATTTT. Amino acid sequence: CASSIDPAGSYSNQPQHF.

This chain connects TRBV6-1 to TRBJ2-7, with 9 bases lining up with TRBD2. CDR1 and CDR2 (germline): MNHNS, SASEGT. This CDR3 has 17 residues. Trimming removed 3 bases from V and 7 bases from J; junction bases left unmatched: 16. CDR3 sequence (DNA): TGTGCCAGCAGTGAGTCCCTGAATCCCGGACTAGCGCATGAGCAGTACTTC. It is translated as CASSESLNPGLAHEQYF.

This sequence joins TRBV27 and TRBJ1-1, with D maybe TRBD1 (5 bases). The CDR3 length is 13 residues. Trimming took off 4 bases at V and 5 bases at J, with 11 bases between the two ends. Germline V gives CDR1 MNHEY, CDR2 SMNVEV (reference sequence). DNA of the CDR3: TGTGCCAGCAGTTGGGCGGGGGGAACTGAAGCTTTCTTT. It codes for CASSWAGGTEAFF.

The chain joins TRBV6-5 to TRBJ1-2; D is ambiguous. V lost 10 bases, J lost 3 bases, and 18 bases lay in between. Germline CDR1 and CDR2: MNHEY and SVGAGI. The CDR3 has 14 amino acids. In nucleotides, the CDR3 is TGTGCCACCAGGAAGCGGACGTTCGACTATGGCTACACCTTC. This gives the protein CATRKRTFDYGYTF.

In DNA form, the CDR3 reads TGTGCCAGCAGCCAAGACTTGCTCCTAGGCTATGGCTACACCTTC. Protein sequence: CASSQDLLLGYGYTF. The J gene is TRBJ1-2, the V gene TRBV14; no reliable D call. The V end lost 0 bases, the J end lost 4 bases, and 12 bases lay between the germline ends. Germline V gene lookup returns CDR1 SGHDN and CDR2 FVKESK. The CDR3 runs 15 residues. The whole variable domain, remainder taken from reference TRBV14 and TRBJ1-2, is EAGVTQFPSHSVIEKGQTVTLRCDPISGHDNLYWYRRVMGKEIKFLLHFVKESKQDESGMPNNRFLAERTGGTYSTLKVQPAELEDSGVYFCASSQDLLLGYGYTFGSGTRLTVV.

This chain uses TRBV4-3 with TRBJ1-3, with D perhaps TRBD1 (5 bases). Germline values: CDR1 LGHNA, CDR2 YSLEER. V was cut by 3 bases and J by 0 bases, with 12 bases left in between. The CDR3 spans 16 residues. The DNA of the CDR3 is TGCGCCAGCAGCCAGGGACTGGACACCTCTGGAAACACCATATATTTT. Translating gives CASSQGLDTSGNTIYF.

The gene calls are TRBV5-1 and TRBJ1-5, with a tentative D call TRBD1 (6 bases). CDR1 is SGHRS and CDR2 is YFSETQ in the germline V gene. The CDR3 length is 15 residues. The V gene lost 4 bases and the J gene lost 0 bases, with 11 bases spanning the gap. CDR3 bases: TGCGCCAGCAGCGTCGGGACAACTAGCAATCAGCCCCAGCATTTT. Translated: CASSVGTTSNQPQHF.

This clone was counted a single time. This rearrangement joins TRBV11-3 to TRBJ2-1; 14 bases fit TRBD2. Germline CDR1 reads SGHNT; CDR2 reads YENEEA. This CDR3 has 19 amino acids. The V segment lost 5 bases and the J segment 0 bases; nucleotides outside the gene matches: 9. DNA of the CDR3: TGTGCCAGCAGCCCAGGACTAGCGGGGGGCGCGAGCTCCTACAATGAGCAGTTCTTC. Encoded protein: CASSPGLAGGASSYNEQFF.

The J gene is TRBJ2-3, the V gene TRBV18, with D uncertain. Trimming shortened V by 1 base and J by 6 bases, and 8 bases separated the two germline ends. The V gene's germline CDR1 is KGHSH and CDR2 LQKENI. The CDR3 is made up of 13 amino acids. CDR3 sequence reads: CASSPQSWDTQYF. CDR3 coding DNA: TGTGCCAGCTCACCACAGAGTTGGGATACGCAGTATTTT. The full variable domain, with the rest looked up from reference TRBV18 and TRBJ2-3, is NAGVMQNPRHLVRRRGQEARLRCSPMKGHSHVYWYRQLPEEGLKFMVYLQKENIIDESGMPKERFSAEFPKEGPSILRIQQVVRGDSAAYFCASSPQSWDTQYFGPGTRLTVL.

The genes are TRBV2 and TRBJ1-5, with no clear D. This CDR3 has 13 residues. With 4 bases removed from V and 11 bases from J, the gap between germline ends came to 15 bases. Germline V lookup: CDR1 SNHLY, CDR2 FYNNEI. CDR3 sequence reads: CASSGNVGSAQHF. For the CDR3, the DNA is TGTGCCAGCAGTGGGAATGTGGGCTCGGCCCAGCATTTT.

V and J are TRBV24-1 and TRBJ2-3; TRBD1 matches at 7 bases. Looked up from germline, CDR1 is KGHDR and CDR2 is SFDVKD. The CDR3 sequence is 16 residues long. After removal of 3 bases from V and 3 bases from J, the junction contained 8 bases not matched to a gene. The CDR3 region has the DNA TGTGCCACCAGTGATAAGACAGGGAGTGGGACAGATACGCAGTATTTT. Encoded protein: CATSDKTGSGTDTQYF.

In this sample, this clone turned up a few times. The chain employs TRBV7-2 and TRBJ1-6, with TRBD1 identical over 7 bases. The CDR3 is 19 residues long. The J segment lost 1 base and the V segment lost 1 base, leaving 10 bases of the junction unmatched. Germline V CDR1 and CDR2: SGHTA, FQGNSA. The CDR3 is CASSLVGGGGKSYNSPLHF. In nucleotides, the CDR3 is TGTGCCAGCAGCTTAGTAGGGGGCGGGGGGAAGTCCTATAATTCACCCCTCCACTTT.

The CDR3 sequence: CAWSGPSYEQYF. The DNA for the CDR3 is TGTGCCTGGAGTGGGCCTTCCTACGAGCAGTACTTC. This sequence joins TRBV30 and TRBJ2-7; D is unclear. CDR1 GTSNPN and CDR2 SVGIG come from the germline V gene (reference sequence). Trimming removed 1 base at V and 1 base at J, with 5 bases between. The CDR3 length is 12 residues.

V and J are TRBV27 and TRBJ2-7; TRBD2 might be the D (5 bases). Looked up from germline, CDR1 is MNHEY and CDR2 is SMNVEV (reference sequence). The ends were cut back, 0 bases at V and 2 bases at J, with 8 bases in the middle. The CDR3 totals 14 residues. The CDR3 here is CASSLSAGTYEQYF. CDR3 nucleotides: TGTGCCAGCAGTTTATCGGCCGGGACCTACGAGCAGTACTTC.

This clone was counted a few times. V and J are TRBV15 and TRBJ1-5; TRBD1 might be the D (6 bases). CDR3 length: 16 amino acids. Between the trimmed V and J ends, which lost 4 bases and 3 bases, there was a span of 16 bases. CDR1 and CDR2 (germline): LNHNV, YYDKDF (reference sequence). DNA for the CDR3: TGTGCCACCAGCAAAAGCAGGGGTCTGCTCAATCAGCCCCAGCATTTT. It translates to CATSKSRGLLNQPQHF.

The gene calls are TRBV7-9 and TRBJ1-1; possible D gene TRBD1, 6 bases. The germline V and J ends were trimmed by 7 bases and 4 bases, with 19 bases remaining between them. This CDR3 spans 15 amino acids. Germline V CDR1 and CDR2: SEHNR, FQNEAQ (reference sequence). CDR3 amino acids: CASNVGRGVSTEAFF. CDR3 sequence (DNA): TGTGCCAGCAATGTGGGGAGGGGGGTTTCCACTGAAGCTTTCTTT.

The chain uses TRBV18 and TRBJ2-7; 11 bases match TRBD1. V lost 4 bases, J lost 0 bases, and 11 bases stayed unmatched. The germline V gene has CDR1 KGHSH and CDR2 LQKENI. The CDR3 consists of 18 residues. The CDR3 nucleotides are TGTGCCAGCTCACAACCGGGACAGGGGGGGTTAACCTCCTACGAGCAGTACTTC. It translates to CASSQPGQGGLTSYEQYF.